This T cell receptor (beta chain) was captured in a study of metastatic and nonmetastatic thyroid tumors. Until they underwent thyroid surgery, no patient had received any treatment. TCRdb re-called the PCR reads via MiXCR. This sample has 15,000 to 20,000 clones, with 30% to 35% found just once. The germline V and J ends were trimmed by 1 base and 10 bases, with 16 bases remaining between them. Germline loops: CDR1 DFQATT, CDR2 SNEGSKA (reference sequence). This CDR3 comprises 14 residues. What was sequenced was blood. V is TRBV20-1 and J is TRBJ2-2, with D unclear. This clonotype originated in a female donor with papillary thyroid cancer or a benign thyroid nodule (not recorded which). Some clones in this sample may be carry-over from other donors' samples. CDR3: CSARGAAYAVELFF. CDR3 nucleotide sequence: TGCAGTGCTAGAGGGGCGGCCTACGCCGTGGAGCTGTTTTTT.